This T cell receptor (beta chain) emerged from a study of blood T cell repertoires in COVID-19. Turning to the study itself: The study drew acute and convalescent COVID-19 samples from the United States, Italy and Spain. From T cells, B-cell-depleted T cells, or PBMCs came the material, which was cDNA or gDNA.

Per germline, CDR1 SQVTM and CDR2 ANQGSEA. CDR3 size: 14 residues. Losses at the gene ends were 6 bases for V and 6 bases for J; bases not matched to a gene: 9. Clones were sequenced by immunoSEQ multiplex PCR, and TCRdb holds only the in-frame ones, with some missing. The sample carries around 70,000 clones, 89% recorded once. The sample was peripheral blood. V usage is TRBV29-1 and J usage is TRBJ2-2; 8 positions match TRBD1. This TCR was sampled from a man older than 75 with acute or convalescent COVID-19. The CDR3 spells CSVTGQVGAGELFF. CDR3 DNA: TGCAGCGTGACGGGACAGGTGGGGGCCGGGGAGCTGTTTTTT.